A single sample is the source of the 9 T cell receptor beta chains below, sequenced in a study of T cell repertoires in cytomegalovirus infection. TCRdb processed the reads anew with MiXCR; each CDR3 protein has one entry. The sample includes about 360,000 distinct CDR3 sequences, around 18% seen only once; the top ten take around 9.3%. Material: PBMCs. These TCRs come from a human donor in good health (CMV status not recorded). Some clones in this sample may be carry-over from other donors' samples.

This clonotype was counted at least ten times. The chain has TRBV12-3 or TRBV12-4 and TRBJ2-7; 8 nucleotides match TRBD2. This CDR3 has 16 residues. With V trimmed by 5 bases and J by 7 bases, 16 bases remained unmatched. DNA for the CDR3: TGTGCCAGCAGTATGCATTCGGGAGGGCCGCTACGAGAGCAGTACTTC. This codes for CASSMHSGGPLREQYF.

This clonotype was seen at least ten times. The chain is built from TRBV27 and TRBJ1-1, with D hard to call. Per germline, CDR1 MNHEY and CDR2 SMNVEV (reference sequence). The ends were cut back, 4 bases at V and 1 base at J, with 10 bases in the middle. This CDR3 region has 14 residues. CDR3 coding DNA: TGTGCCAGCAGTTCTAACCGGAGGAACACTGAAGCTTTCTTT. Translation gives CASSSNRRNTEAFF.

The rearrangement joins TRBV20-1 to TRBJ1-2; D not certain. Trimming removed 3 bases at V and 8 bases at J, with 7 bases between. The CDR3 contains 10 residues. CDR1 and CDR2 (germline): DFQATT, SNEGSKA (reference sequence). In DNA, the CDR3 is TGCAGTGCTAGGGGGATCGGCTACACCTTC. Its translation is CSARGIGYTF.

V usage is TRBV29-1 and J usage is TRBJ2-5; a possible D gene is TRBD2 (6 bases). With 5 bases removed from V and 5 bases from J, the gap between germline ends came to 12 bases. CDR3 length equals 12 residues. The germline gives CDR1 SQVTM, CDR2 ANQGSEA. The CDR3: CSVPGGGETQYF. The CDR3, as DNA: TGCAGCGTTCCAGGCGGAGGGGAGACCCAGTACTTC.

This clonotype has more than one count but fewer than ten. This chain connects TRBV6-5 to TRBJ1-1; D is unresolved. Germline CDR1 is MNHEY and CDR2 is SVGAGI. V lost 0 bases to trimming and J lost 3 bases, with 8 bases between them. CDR3 length: 14 amino acids. CDR3 region: CASSYSTSYTEAFF. The DNA for the CDR3 is TGTGCCAGCAGTTACTCGACCAGTTACACTGAAGCTTTCTTT.

The genes are TRBV12-3 or TRBV12-4 and TRBJ2-7; perhaps TRBD1 as D (6 bases). The CDR3 is 13 amino acids. Trimming shortened V by 4 bases and J by 4 bases, and 11 bases separated the two germline ends. CDR3 protein: CASSSDRPYEQYF. The CDR3 DNA sequence: TGTGCCAGCAGTTCTGACAGGCCTTACGAGCAGTACTTC.

The chain couples TRBV7-9 to TRBJ1-6; D possibly corresponds to TRBD1 (5 bases). Germline values: CDR1 SEHNR, CDR2 FQNEAQ (reference sequence). The CDR3 is 15 residues long. V dropped 5 bases and J dropped 5 bases, with 13 bases sitting between them. CDR3 DNA sequence: TGTGCCAGCAGCCATGACAGATTTAATAATTCACCCCTCCACTTT. Amino acids: CASSHDRFNNSPLHF.

In this sample, this clonotype turned up a few times. The chain couples TRBV2 to TRBJ1-1; D gene unclear. This CDR3 is built from 11 residues. V gave up 6 bases and J gave up 6 bases, with 8 bases separating them. CDR1 is SNHLY, CDR2 FYNNEI, per germline. As DNA, the CDR3 is TGTGCCAGCAGGGTAGTCGCTGAAGCTTTCTTT. Translated, it gives CASRVVAEAFF.

This clonotype was detected many times. V usage is TRBV7-2 and J usage is TRBJ1-5; 7 nucleotides match TRBD1. The trim removed 2 bases at V and 7 bases at J, leaving 8 bases unmatched. The germline gives CDR1 SGHTA, CDR2 FQGNSA. CDR3 length equals 15 residues. The CDR3 spells CASSLFAGGNQPQHF. The CDR3 nucleotides read TGTGCCAGCAGCTTATTTGCAGGGGGGAACCAGCCCCAGCATTTT.